This TCR beta chain was obtained from a study of brain metastases from non-small cell lung cancer. Study-wide results and limits: T-cell clones appeared expanded in around 64% of brain metastases relative to matched primary tumors. T-cell infiltration was lower in brain metastases than primaries (P < 0.001). Metastases had sparse T cells but largely shared repertoires with primaries.

This CDR3 comprises 13 residues. The ends were cut back, 5 bases at V and 8 bases at J, with 16 bases in the middle. Germline-derived CDR1 and CDR2 are SGHDT and YYEEEE. Comment on this clone: Its antigen is not identified.

Measured with immunoSEQ multiplex PCR; TCRdb has only the in-frame clones, and not every one. The sample has 970 or so clones; roughly 89% are singletons. The rearrangement uses TRBV5-6 and TRBJ1-2; D gene unclear. The clonotype was recovered from a donor over 35 with non-small cell lung cancer. Sequenced: primary lung tumor tissue. CDR3 nucleotide sequence: TGTGCCAGCAGGACCGGGCCACGACGAGGCTACACCTTC. This sequence encodes CASRTGPRRGYTF.